This T cell receptor (beta chain) derives from a study of blood T cell dynamics during melanoma immunotherapy. Study information: Patients with metastatic melanoma got pembrolizumab or nivolumab-ipilimumab as first-line care.

Regarding the study as a whole: It remained unknown if the driving T cell clones were melanoma-specific.

Indicated time point: week 3, after first cycle of checkpoint inhibitor. Samples come from before therapy and from week 3 after the first blockade cycle. Patients with prior systemic cancer treatment, concomitant immunosuppressants, or other active malignancies were excluded. Comment on this clone: The antigen is undetermined.

Sequenced by immunoSEQ multiplex PCR; TCRdb stores in-frame clones only, minus some. The sample holds about 2,000 clones; approximately 94% are singletons and the top ten take about 0.9%. The starting material was effector memory CD8+ T cells from blood, obtained from a patient treated with checkpoint blockade. This TCR came from a human donor with melanoma.

The CDR3 is CASIYRTTGGEETQYF. The CDR3 DNA reads TGTGCCAGCATTTACCGAACGACAGGGGGCGAAGAGACCCAGTACTTC. The chain employs TRBV2 and TRBJ2-5; 10 positions match TRBD1. This CDR3 contains 16 residues. Trimming at V came to 7 bases and at J to 3 bases, leaving 11 bases not matched to a gene. CDR1 is SNHLY and CDR2 is FYNNEI in the germline V gene.